The 26 T cell receptor beta chains given below trace back to one sample, sequenced in a study of blood T cell repertoires in COVID-19. The method was immunoSEQ multiplex PCR; TCRdb's version includes in-frame clones alone and lacks a portion of them. Here the sample spans about 360,000 clones, approximately 86% being singletons. What was sequenced was peripheral blood. All receptors come from an older woman with COVID-19, enrolled during active disease.

This chain uses TRBV11-2 with TRBJ2-1; 8 nucleotides align to TRBD2. The CDR3 runs to 13 residues. Germline V lookup: CDR1 SGHAT, CDR2 FQNNGV. J lost 8 bases, V lost 5 bases, and 5 bases had no gene match. The CDR3 DNA sequence: TGTGCCAGCAGCCCCGGACTAGCCGATGAGCAGTTCTTC. Translating gives CASSPGLADEQFF. Filled out from reference TRBV11-2 and TRBJ2-1, the complete variable domain reads EAGVAQSPRYKIIEKRQSVAFWCNPISGHATLYWYQQILGQGPKLLIQFQNNGVVDDSQLPKDRFSAERLKGVDSTLKIQPAKLEDSAVYLCASSPGLADEQFFGPGTRLTVL.

The chain carries TRBV6-1 and TRBJ2-3; 8 nucleotides match TRBD2. The CDR3 consists of 16 residues. V lost 1 base to trimming and J lost 0 bases; unmatched junction nucleotides: 3. Germline CDR1 is MNHNS and CDR2 is SASEGT. The CDR3, as DNA: TGTGCCAGCAGTGAAGAGAGCGGGGGAAGCACAGATACGCAGTATTTT. Translating gives CASSEESGGSTDTQYF.

This clone came up a few times. The V call is TRBV29-1, the J call TRBJ1-1; the D gene is possibly TRBD1 (5 bases). With 7 bases removed from V and 1 base from J, the gap between germline ends came to 13 bases. Germline CDR1 reads SQVTM; CDR2 reads ANQGSEA. CDR3 length: 13 amino acids. CDR3 bases: TGCAGCGGCCGCAGGGTCCAGAACACTGAAGCTTTCTTT. This encodes CSGRRVQNTEAFF.

The V gene is TRBV27, the J gene TRBJ1-1; TRBD1 matches 8 bases. CDR3 size: 14 residues. The V segment lost 4 bases and the J segment 5 bases; nucleotides outside the gene matches: 6. CDR1 MNHEY and CDR2 SMNVEV come from the germline V gene (reference sequence). CDR3 nucleotides: TGTGCCAGCAGTTGGCAGGGGGCTAAAACTGAAGCTTTCTTT. Amino acids: CASSWQGAKTEAFF.

V gene TRBV7-8 combines with J gene TRBJ1-4; the match to TRBD1 covers 9 bases. The CDR3 runs 17 residues. Germline V gene sequence: CDR1 SGHVS, CDR2 FQNEAQ. The V and J ends lost 1 base and 3 bases, in that order; junction bases with no gene match: 6. The CDR3: CASSLEDRGFSNEKLFF. CDR3 bases: TGTGCCAGCAGCTTAGAGGACAGGGGTTTTTCTAATGAAAAACTGTTTTTT.

The chain links TRBV6-1 to TRBJ1-3; TRBD1 aligns across 9 bases. Losses at the gene ends were 0 bases for V and 7 bases for J; bases not matched to a gene: 4. Germline CDR1 reads MNHNS; CDR2 reads SASEGT. This CDR3 comprises 15 residues. CDR3 sequence reads: CASSEAGQGTNTIYF. The CDR3, as DNA: TGTGCCAGCAGTGAAGCGGGACAGGGAACCAACACCATATATTTT.

V gene TRBV27 combines with J gene TRBJ1-3, with D possibly matching TRBD1 (5 bases). V lost 1 base and J 3 bases, leaving 13 bases between the germline ends. The CDR3 length is 16 residues. Germline V lookup: CDR1 MNHEY, CDR2 SMNVEV (reference sequence). The CDR3 loop reads CASSLYGGSSGNTIYF. DNA for the CDR3: TGTGCCAGCAGTTTATACGGGGGATCGAGTGGAAACACCATATATTTT.

This clone has a single count. The rearrangement uses TRBV5-1 and TRBJ1-1; 9 bases are a match to TRBD1. V was pared by 3 bases and J by 4 bases, with 4 bases of the junction left unmatched. Germline V gene data show CDR1 as SGHRS and CDR2 as YFSETQ. The CDR3 covers 14 residues. This CDR3 is CASSSDRGGTEAFF. For the CDR3, the DNA is TGCGCCAGCAGCTCCGACAGGGGGGGCACTGAAGCTTTCTTT.

This chain links TRBV19 with TRBJ2-2; D may be TRBD2 (7 bases). Trimming removed 8 bases at V and 0 bases at J, with 25 bases between. CDR3 size: 19 residues. The germline V gene encodes CDR1 LNHDA and CDR2 SQIVND (reference sequence). This chain's CDR3 is CASSREVRGSNANTGELFF. CDR3 bases: TGTGCCAGTTCTCGGGAGGTCAGGGGCTCCAACGCGAACACCGGGGAGCTGTTTTTT.

The chain has TRBV2 and TRBJ2-3; D is unclear. The germline V and J ends were trimmed by 10 bases and 6 bases, with 20 bases remaining between them. Germline assignment: CDR1 SNHLY and CDR2 FYNNEI. The CDR3 totals 14 residues. The CDR3 DNA reads as TGTGCCACCCACGGCAGTGGGCCATGGGATACGCAGTATTTT. Its protein is CATHGSGPWDTQYF.

This chain links TRBV6-5 with TRBJ1-4; a weak D match, TRBD1 (5 bases). The CDR3 length is 16 residues. Germline-derived CDR1 and CDR2 are MNHEY and SVGAGI. The V and J ends lost 2 bases and 3 bases respectively, with 13 bases between them. CDR3 sequence reads: CASSYEGRLANEKLFF. For the CDR3, the DNA is TGTGCCAGCAGTTACGAGGGGAGGTTGGCTAATGAAAAACTGTTTTTT.

The genes are TRBV4-3 and TRBJ2-1; 8 nucleotides align to TRBD2. The CDR3 extends over 16 amino acids. Per the germline V gene, CDR1 is LGHNA and CDR2 is YSLEER. V shed 0 bases and J 4 bases; nucleotides not matched to a gene: 5. This chain's CDR3 is CASSQDRGGLYNEQFF. The CDR3 nucleotides are TGCGCCAGCAGCCAAGATCGCGGGGGGCTTTACAATGAGCAGTTCTTC.

The chain links TRBV6-5 to TRBJ2-3; 9 bases align to TRBD2. J lost 3 bases, V lost 7 bases, and 8 bases had no gene match. The CDR3 runs 15 residues. Germline V CDR1 and CDR2: MNHEY, SVGAGI. CDR3: CASTRQRGDTDTQYF. In DNA, the CDR3 is TGTGCCAGCACCCGTCAGCGGGGGGATACAGATACGCAGTATTTT.

This rearrangement joins TRBV7-6 to TRBJ1-1, with D perhaps matching TRBD1 (5 bases). The CDR3 extends over 12 amino acids. Germline lookup yields CDR1 SGHVS and CDR2 FNYEAQ. Trimming cost V 1 base and J 9 bases, with 9 bases left between them. The CDR3 nucleotides read TGTGCCAGCAGCTTAGTGGAGGGGCAAGCTTTCTTT. It is translated as CASSLVEGQAFF.

The V and J genes are TRBV2 and TRBJ1-3; TRBD1 matches 7 bases. This CDR3 has 18 residues. Trimming cost V 5 bases and J 0 bases; bases outside gene matches: 13. CDR1 is SNHLY, CDR2 FYNNEI, per germline. Here the CDR3 reads CASSPVPGQSNSGNTIYF. As DNA, the CDR3 is TGTGCCAGCAGTCCGGTACCGGGACAGTCAAACTCTGGAAACACCATATATTTT. Drawing the rest from reference TRBV2 and TRBJ1-3, the complete variable domain is EPEVTQTPSHQVTQMGQEVILRCVPISNHLYFYWYRQILGQKVEFLVSFYNNEISEKSEIFDDQFSVERPDGSNFTLKIRSTKLEDSAMYFCASSPVPGQSNSGNTIYFGEGSWLTVV.

This chain joins TRBV6-5 and TRBJ2-1; TRBD2 matches at 9 bases. This CDR3 region has 14 residues. Looked up from germline, CDR1 is MNHEY and CDR2 is SVGAGI. J was trimmed by 5 bases and V by 2 bases; bases with no gene match: 1. The CDR3 DNA follows: TGTGCCAGCAGTTACGGCGGGGGGGACAATGAGCAGTTCTTC. This gives the protein CASSYGGGDNEQFF.

The V call is TRBV7-2, the J call TRBJ1-2; 10 nucleotides line up with TRBD1. The CDR3 is 14 amino acids. The germline V gene has CDR1 SGHTA and CDR2 FQGNSA. V lost 3 bases, J lost 8 bases, and 6 bases stayed unmatched. The chain's CDR3 is CASSLTGGLKGYTF. The DNA of the CDR3 is TGTGCCAGCAGCTTGACAGGGGGCTTGAAGGGCTACACCTTC.

The chain combines TRBV11-2 with TRBJ2-5; D gene unclear. Germline CDR1 is SGHAT and CDR2 is FQNNGV. V lost 2 bases and J 5 bases, leaving 6 bases between the germline ends. The CDR3 spans 12 residues. As DNA, the CDR3 is TGTGCCAGCAGCTTACAGGCGGAGACCCAGTACTTC. Residues: CASSLQAETQYF.

V usage is TRBV4-1 and J usage is TRBJ2-1; maybe TRBD2 (6 bases). Trimming removed 1 base from V and 4 bases from J, with 17 bases in between. The CDR3 loop spans 17 amino acids. Germline V gene lookup returns CDR1 MGHRA and CDR2 YSYEKL. CDR3 nucleotides: TGCGCCAGCAGCCAAGGGCTGGGAAGCGGGTTTTACAATGAGCAGTTCTTC. It is translated as CASSQGLGSGFYNEQFF.

This rearrangement joins TRBV9 to TRBJ1-3, with a weak D call TRBD1 (6 bases). The CDR3 sequence is 14 residues long. The germline V and J ends were trimmed by 1 base and 7 bases, with 12 bases remaining between them. CDR1 SGDLS and CDR2 YYNGEE come from the germline V gene. The CDR3 sequence is CASSVHGQGNTIYF. DNA for the CDR3: TGTGCCAGCAGCGTACACGGTCAGGGGAACACCATATATTTT.

This clone was observed a few times. V gene TRBV7-7 combines with J gene TRBJ2-7; possible D gene TRBD1, 6 bases. Germline assignment: CDR1 SSHAT and CDR2 FNYEAQ (reference sequence). V lost 6 bases and J 4 bases, leaving 19 bases between the germline ends. The CDR3 loop spans 15 amino acids. The CDR3 protein is CASSPGQPGSYEQYF. In DNA form, the CDR3 reads TGTGCCAGCAGTCCCGGACAGCCGGGATCTTACGAGCAGTACTTC.

The rearrangement uses TRBV9 and TRBJ2-1, with TRBD2 matching 8 bases. V dropped 2 bases and J dropped 6; count of bases not matched to a gene: 7. This CDR3 region has 15 residues. CDR1 is SGDLS, CDR2 YYNGEE, per germline. CDR3: CASSVSAGGPNEQFF. CDR3 coding DNA: TGTGCCAGCAGCGTCAGTGCGGGGGGCCCCAATGAGCAGTTCTTC.

The chain recombines TRBV6-5 with TRBJ1-2; D remains unclear. From germline, CDR1 is MNHEY and CDR2 SVGAGI. V lost 10 bases and J lost 3, with 15 bases in between. There are 13 residues in the CDR3. CDR3 sequence reads: CATGTAGDYGYTF. CDR3 bases: TGTGCCACCGGAACAGCCGGCGACTATGGCTACACCTTC.

The chain uses TRBV29-1 and TRBJ1-1, with TRBD1 as a possible D gene (5 bases). The CDR3 covers 17 residues. Germline CDR1 is SQVTM and CDR2 is ANQGSEA. V was trimmed by 3 bases and J by 0 bases, leaving 20 bases between them. DNA of the CDR3: TGCAGCGTTGACCGAGTAGGGGCCGCGGGGTTGAACACTGAAGCTTTCTTT. Protein sequence: CSVDRVGAAGLNTEAFF.

J is TRBJ2-3 and V is TRBV4-1; 7 nucleotides line up with TRBD1. V was pared by 0 bases and J by 2 bases, with 11 bases of the junction left unmatched. The CDR3 has 18 residues. In germline, CDR1 is MGHRA, CDR2 YSYEKL. The CDR3 loop is CASSQDTIFGQDTDTQYF. DNA for the CDR3: TGCGCCAGCAGCCAAGATACGATTTTCGGACAGGACACAGATACGCAGTATTTT.

The J gene is TRBJ1-5, the V gene TRBV9; TRBD1 agrees at 9 bases. There are 15 residues in the CDR3. The germline V gene encodes CDR1 SGDLS and CDR2 YYNGEE. Trimming cost V 10 bases and J 0 bases; bases outside gene matches: 8. The CDR3: CASRDREYSNQPQHF. DNA of the CDR3: TGTGCCTCCCGGGACAGGGAATATAGCAATCAGCCCCAGCATTTT.